Described below is a single T cell receptor (beta chain) sequence and its context. Its antigen is as yet unknown. This specimen belongs to a study of CD8 T cells in ankylosing spondylitis. Study observations and caveats: There was a TCR beta motif, made of fewer than 10 highly homologous variants, that appeared characteristic of ankylosing spondylitis blood. Earlier studies detected some motif variants in reactive arthritis synovial fluid and blood.

Germline V gives CDR1 SGHTA, CDR2 FQGNSA. The junction had 10 bases not matched to a gene; V was cut back by 5 bases and J by 5 bases. The CDR3 is made up of 15 amino acids. TCRdb called the 5' RACE reads again in MiXCR, with one record for every CDR3 protein. The sample holds over 600,000 distinct CDR3 sequences, around 20% seen once. The rearrangement joins TRBV7-2 to TRBJ2-3; 7 bases align to TRBD2. Sequenced material: blood, either unsorted or a sorted T cell fraction (not recorded which). This sequence was found in a male donor with ankylosing spondylitis. The CDR3 DNA reads as TGTGCCAGCAGCCTGAGGGCGGGGGTTGGAGATACGCAGTATTTT. Protein: CASSLRAGVGDTQYF.